This T cell receptor (beta chain) emerged from a study of early T cells in non-severe SARS-CoV-2 infection. TCRdb re-called the 5' RACE reads through MiXCR, storing one row per CDR3 protein. The sample has about 68,000 distinct CDR3 sequences, around 9.9% seen once. This clonotype was observed a few times. Trimming pared 3 bases from V and 1 base from J, leaving 15 bases between. The CDR3 contains 17 residues. The germline CDR1 and CDR2 sequences are LGHNT and FRNRAP. The sequenced sample was whole blood. The chain recombines TRBV12-5 with TRBJ2-2; D assignment may be TRBD1 or TRBD2 (5 bases each). The source is an adult who was a healthcare worker with PCR-confirmed SARS-CoV-2 infection or an uninfected control (not recorded which). The CDR3 here is CASGFFVEGRNTGELFF. The CDR3 DNA is TGTGCTAGTGGTTTTTTTGTCGAGGGGAGGAACACCGGGGAGCTGTTTTTT. Together with reference TRBV12-5 and TRBJ2-2, the CDR3 gives the full variable domain: DARVTQTPRHKVTEMGQEVTMRCQPILGHNTVFWYRQTMMQGLELLAYFRNRAPLDDSGMPKDRFSAEMPDATLATLKIQPSEPRDSAVYFCASGFFVEGRNTGELFFGEGSRLTVL.